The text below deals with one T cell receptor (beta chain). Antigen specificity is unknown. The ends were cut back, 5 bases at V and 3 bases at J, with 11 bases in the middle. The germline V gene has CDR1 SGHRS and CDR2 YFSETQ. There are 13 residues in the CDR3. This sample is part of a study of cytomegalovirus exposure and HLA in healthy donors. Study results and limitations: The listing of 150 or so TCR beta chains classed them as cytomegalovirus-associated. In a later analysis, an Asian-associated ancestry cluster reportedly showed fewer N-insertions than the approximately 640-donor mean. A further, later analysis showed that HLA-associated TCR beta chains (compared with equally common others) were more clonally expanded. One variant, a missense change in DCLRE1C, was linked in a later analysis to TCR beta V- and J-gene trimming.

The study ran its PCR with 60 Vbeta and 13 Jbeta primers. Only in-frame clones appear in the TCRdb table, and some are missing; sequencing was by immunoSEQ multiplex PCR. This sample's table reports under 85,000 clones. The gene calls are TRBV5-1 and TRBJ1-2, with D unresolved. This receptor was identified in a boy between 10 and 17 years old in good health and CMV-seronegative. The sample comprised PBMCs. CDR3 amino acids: CASRMDGDYGYTF. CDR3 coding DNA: TGCGCCAGCAGAATGGACGGGGACTATGGCTACACCTTC. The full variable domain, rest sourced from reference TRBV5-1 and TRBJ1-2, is KAGVTQTPRYLIKTRGQQVTLSCSPISGHRSVSWYQQTPGQGLQFLFEYFSETQRNKGNFPGRFSGRQFSNSRSEMNVSTLELGDSALYLCASRMDGDYGYTFGSGTRLTVV.